This entry is about one TCR beta chain. TCRdb reworked the 5' RACE reads into one entry per CDR3 protein, no DNA. The table gives some 160,000 distinct CDR3 sequences; the top ten clones make up approximately 7.4% of it. The data derive from a study of monozygotic twins with inflammatory bowel disease. CDR3 size: 16 residues. In germline, CDR1 is SGHTA, CDR2 FQGNSA. This clonotype was obtained from a human donor with ulcerative colitis or Crohn's disease, or a healthy co-twin of an affected twin (not recorded which). What was sequenced was blood. The chain combines TRBV7-2 with TRBJ2-5; TCRdb's D call of TRBD2 is untestable without DNA. CDR3 sequence reads: CASNPRSGGASETQYF.